The 7 T cell receptor beta chains below all came from one sample that was sequenced in a study of T cell clusters in autoimmune cytopenias. TRB was amplified from approximately 230 ng of peripheral blood genomic DNA per sample. One tube held mixed TRB-A and TRB-B primer pools for touch-down PCR. TCRdb re-called the multiplex PCR reads, yielding one record per CDR3 amino acid sequence without DNA. The data show roughly 6,300 distinct CDR3 sequences, and the top ten clones hold approximately 21%. Separately, the same data were catalogued under a study of T cell repertoires in aging, cancer and after chemotherapy.

What was sequenced was peripheral blood. All receptors derive from a human donor in good health.

J is TRBJ1-2 and V is TRBV10-3; TCRdb indicates TRBD1, and absent DNA this call remains unverified. The CDR3 totals 15 residues. Per germline, CDR1 ENHRY and CDR2 SYGVKD. The CDR3 sequence: CAIEPTGQGIGGYTF.

The chain has TRBV18 and TRBJ2-1; absent DNA, TCRdb's TRBD2 call cannot be checked. The CDR3 is 18 amino acids. Looked up from germline, CDR1 is KGHSH and CDR2 is LQKENI. The chain's CDR3 is CASSPLALGTSGSNEQFF.

This clonotype shows up as medium-sized by frequency. The rearrangement links TRBV6-5 to TRBJ2-2; no DNA is available, so the TRBD1 call from TCRdb remains unchecked. Per germline, CDR1 MNHEY and CDR2 SVGAGI. The CDR3 has 15 residues. CDR3 protein: CASTLRGANTGELFF.

This clonotype is identified as medium-sized (0.01 to 0.1%) from frequency. The chain employs TRBV30 and TRBJ2-2; absent DNA, TCRdb's TRBD2 call cannot be checked. Per the germline V gene, CDR1 is GTSNPN and CDR2 is SVGIG (reference sequence). The CDR3 loop spans 15 amino acids. The chain's CDR3 is CAWSDSGRATGELFF.

This clonotype is labeled medium-sized based on frequency. This chain links TRBV27 with TRBJ2-7; TCRdb designates TRBD2, a call that cannot be tested without DNA. Germline V gives CDR1 MNHEY, CDR2 SMNVEV (reference sequence). This CDR3 contains 14 residues. The CDR3 region is CASSTGLGEYEQYF.

The rearrangement uses TRBV10-3 and TRBJ2-1; TCRdb names TRBD2, which stays unverified in the absence of DNA. Germline V CDR1 and CDR2: ENHRY, SYGVKD. This CDR3 comprises 17 residues. This CDR3 is CAISWTSGGSSYNEQFF.

The chain has TRBV30 and TRBJ2-3; TCRdb reports TRBD2, a call that lacks DNA to check it against. The CDR3 has 18 amino acids. Per germline, CDR1 GTSNPN and CDR2 SVGIG (reference sequence). CDR3 loop: CAWRMAGGLAGVPDTQYF.